These T cell receptor beta chains were read from a single sample in a study of technical replicates of blood from several donors. The repertoire was sequenced with immunoSEQ multiplex PCR; TCRdb's copy has only in-frame clones and lacks some. The table records tens of thousands of clones, approximately 92% of them present only once. What was sequenced was T cells isolated from PBMCs. The receptors come from a human donor in good health. Each CDR3 is given with its conserved first and last residue. The D gene is left open where the match is weak. The size of a clone is reported for some rows only, either as once, few or many, or as a class for expanded clones.

TRBV5-1	TRBJ2-6	.	.	TGCGCCAGCAAGCAGGGGTTCTCTGGGGCCAACGTCCTGACTTTC	CASKQGFSGANVLTF
TRBV6-6	TRBJ1-2	TRBD1	.	TGTGCCAGCAGTTACGTTAGGACAGGGGGCAATGGCTACACCTTC	CASSYVRTGGNGYTF
TRBV6-1	TRBJ2-1	TRBD2	.	TGTGCCAGCAGTGGGACTAGCGGGAGTGGATACAATGAGCAGTTCTTC	CASSGTSGSGYNEQFF
TRBV7-9	TRBJ2-1	.	.	TGTGCCAGCAGCCAGGGGTCTAATTACAATGAGCAGTTCTTC	CASSQGSNYNEQFF
TRBV4-2	TRBJ2-3	.	.	TGTGCCAGCAGCCAAGATTACAGGAAGGGAGATACGCAGTATTTT	CASSQDYRKGDTQYF
TRBV27	TRBJ2-7	TRBD1	.	TGTGCCAGCAGTCTCCGGGACAGGTTCTACGAGCAGTACTTC	CASSLRDRFYEQYF
TRBV19	TRBJ2-2	TRBD2	.	TGTGCCAGTCACGGACTAGCGGGAGACTTTTTATTCACCGGGGAGCTGTTTTTT	CASHGLAGDFLFTGELFF
TRBV7-6	TRBJ2-7	.	.	TGTGCCAGCAGCTCCCCTTCCACATTGGCGGGCGAGCAGTACTTC	CASSSPSTLAGEQYF
TRBV6-5	TRBJ2-7	.	.	TGTGCCAGCAGGGGCCACGGGGAAACCTGGGAGCAGTACTTC	CASRGHGETWEQYF
TRBV20-1	TRBJ2-7	.	.	TGCAGTGCTAGCCCCCACTACGAGCAGTACTTC	CSASPHYEQYF
TRBV11-3	TRBJ1-1	.	.	TGTGCCAGCAGCTTAGACCCTACAGCTGAAGCTTTCTTT	CASSLDPTAEAFF
TRBV19	TRBJ2-3	TRBD1	.	TGTGCCAGTAGTACTAGACAGGGCTCGAGCACAGATACGCAGTATTTT	CASSTRQGSSTDTQYF
TRBV11-3	TRBJ2-1	.	.	TGTGCCAGCAGCTTAGGGGGCCGCGGCGAGCAGTTCTTC	CASSLGGRGEQFF
TRBV10-3	TRBJ2-3	.	.	TGTGCCATCAGGAGGGGGGGAGCAGTCACAGATACGCAGTATTTT	CAIRRGGAVTDTQYF
TRBV6-5	TRBJ2-2	.	.	TGTGCCAGCAGTTATTACGACGGAGACACCGGGGAGCTGTTTTTT	CASSYYDGDTGELFF
TRBV10-3	TRBJ1-5	.	.	TGTGCCATCAGTAGAGGGTCGGACAATCAGCCCCAGCATTTT	CAISRGSDNQPQHF
TRBV11-2	TRBJ2-7	TRBD2	.	TGTGCCAGCAGCTTAGGGGGGGGAGAAGTGGAGCAGTACTTC	CASSLGGGEVEQYF
TRBV23-1	TRBJ2-7	.	.	TGCGCCAGCGGACCTAGCCGGGAGCAGTACTTC	CASGPSREQYF
TRBV11-2	TRBJ1-4	.	.	TGTGCCAGCAGCTACGACAGCCGTAATGAAAAACTGTTTTTT	CASSYDSRNEKLFF
TRBV18	TRBJ2-3	.	once	TGTGCCAGCTCACCACAAAGCGGGCGCACAGATACGCAGTATTTT	CASSPQSGRTDTQYF
TRBV6-6	TRBJ2-7	.	.	TGTGCCAGCAGGCCGGGGGGGACAGACTACGAGCAGTACTTC	CASRPGGTDYEQYF
TRBV11-3	TRBJ1-1	.	.	TGTGCCAGCAGCTCTCTACAGCGACTGGGGCTAGCTTTCTTT	CASSSLQRLGLAFF
TRBV19	TRBJ1-5	.	.	TGTGCCAGTACCATCGGAGCTCAGCCCCAGCATTTT	CASTIGAQPQHF
TRBV19	TRBJ2-2	TRBD1	.	TGTGCCAGTAGTCCTGAGGACAGGGTGAGGACCGGGGAGCTGTTTTTT	CASSPEDRVRTGELFF
TRBV5-6	TRBJ1-2	.	once	TGTGCCAGCAGCTTGGGGGGGCGCCGAGGCTACACCTTC	CASSLGGRRGYTF
TRBV28	TRBJ2-7	.	.	TGTGCCAGCAGTGAGGTCGGCGCTAACTCCTACGAGCAGTACTTC	CASSEVGANSYEQYF
TRBV11-3	TRBJ1-1	TRBD1	.	TGTGCCAGCAGCAGAGAACAGGGGGACACTGAAGCTTTCTTT	CASSREQGDTEAFF
TRBV5-4	TRBJ2-3	.	.	TGTGCCAGCAGCTTACCCTACTTCTCCACAGATACGCAGTATTTT	CASSLPYFSTDTQYF